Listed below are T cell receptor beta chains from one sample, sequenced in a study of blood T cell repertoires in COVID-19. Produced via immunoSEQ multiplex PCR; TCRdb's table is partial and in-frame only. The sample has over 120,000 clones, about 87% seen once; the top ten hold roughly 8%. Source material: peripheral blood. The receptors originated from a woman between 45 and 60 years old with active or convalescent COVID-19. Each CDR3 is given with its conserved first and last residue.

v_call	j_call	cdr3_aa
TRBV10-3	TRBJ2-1	CAISDRSGGAHSPNEQFF
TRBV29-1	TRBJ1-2	CSVVVSEYYGYTF
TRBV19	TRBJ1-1	CASSIGRDATEAFF
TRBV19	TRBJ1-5	CASSIVGDNQPQHF
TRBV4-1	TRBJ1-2	CASSQEDQGAGYGYTF
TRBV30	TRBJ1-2	CAWSVLTGQGGYTF
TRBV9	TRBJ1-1	CASSVASGLMNTEAFF
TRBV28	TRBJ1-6	CASSLSGSARNNSPLHF
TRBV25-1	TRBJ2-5	CASGDTQETQYF
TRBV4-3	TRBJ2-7	CASSQDRTSGGSSYEQYF
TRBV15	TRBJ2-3	CATSRDSAGGGQRPSTDTQYF
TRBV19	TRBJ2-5	CASSITASGGLQETQYF
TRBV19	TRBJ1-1	CASGQTGGNTEAFF
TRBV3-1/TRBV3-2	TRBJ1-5	CASSRLRDRYQPQHF
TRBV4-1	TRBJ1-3	CASSQETGGASTIYF
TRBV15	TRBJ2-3	CATRARTDTQYF
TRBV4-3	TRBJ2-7	CASSQAASGFGDEQYF
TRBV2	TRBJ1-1	CASSDRLNTEAFF
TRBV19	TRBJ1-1	CASSISGLGTEAFF
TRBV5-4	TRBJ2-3	CASSLSLADTDTQYF
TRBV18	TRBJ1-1	CASSPLGGPNTEAFF
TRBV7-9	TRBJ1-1	CASSPRPGRSEAFF
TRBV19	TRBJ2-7	CASSPDSREQYF
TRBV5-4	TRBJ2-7	CASSLSGGIQYEQYF
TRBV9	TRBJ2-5	CASSVDSGRGETQYF
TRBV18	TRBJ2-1	CASSPAIHEQFF
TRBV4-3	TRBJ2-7	CASSQDPGSFYEQYF
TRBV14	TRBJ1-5	CASSQEGAPGNQPQHF
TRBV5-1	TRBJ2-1	CASTQPGGNNEQFF
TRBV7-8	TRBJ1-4	CASRGGMGKLFF
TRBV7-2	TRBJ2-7	CASSYRNSYEQYF
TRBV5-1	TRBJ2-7	CASSLAGTNHEQYF
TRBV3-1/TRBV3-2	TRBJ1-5	CASSQAPNQPQHF
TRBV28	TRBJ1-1	CASSLWQGDTEAFF